This T cell receptor (beta chain) appears in the sequencing data of a study of OX40 agonist ivuxolimab in advanced cancers. Study results and caveats: Compared with CD4+, CD8+ T cells on average had more expanded clones.

As for this clone: Its antigen remains unidentified.

Repertoires were generated with immunoSEQ multiplex PCR, while TCRdb's copy carries only in-frame clones and drops some. The sample includes tens of thousands of clones, 80% to 85% of them seen just once. The V gene end was trimmed by 5 bases and the J gene end by 5 bases; junction bases not matched to a gene: 7. This CDR3 contains 16 residues. CDR1 and CDR2 from the germline V gene are SGHTA and FQGNSA. The chain joins TRBV7-2 to TRBJ2-2; 11 bases fit TRBD2. The receptor comes from an adult with an advanced solid tumor such as melanoma, head and neck, liver or kidney cancer. Specimen: CD4+ or CD8+ T cells sorted from blood, collected in a trial of the OX40 agonist ivuxolimab. CDR3 bases: TGTGCCAGCAGCCTATGGCTAGCGGGAGGTACCGGGGAGCTGTTTTTT. It encodes CASSLWLAGGTGELFF. Filled out from reference TRBV7-2 and TRBJ2-2, the complete variable domain reads GAGVSQSPSNKVTEKGKDVELRCDPISGHTALYWYRQSLGQGLEFLIYFQGNSAPDKSGLPSDRFSAERTGGSVSTLTIQRTQQEDSAVYLCASSLWLAGGTGELFFGEGSRLTVL.